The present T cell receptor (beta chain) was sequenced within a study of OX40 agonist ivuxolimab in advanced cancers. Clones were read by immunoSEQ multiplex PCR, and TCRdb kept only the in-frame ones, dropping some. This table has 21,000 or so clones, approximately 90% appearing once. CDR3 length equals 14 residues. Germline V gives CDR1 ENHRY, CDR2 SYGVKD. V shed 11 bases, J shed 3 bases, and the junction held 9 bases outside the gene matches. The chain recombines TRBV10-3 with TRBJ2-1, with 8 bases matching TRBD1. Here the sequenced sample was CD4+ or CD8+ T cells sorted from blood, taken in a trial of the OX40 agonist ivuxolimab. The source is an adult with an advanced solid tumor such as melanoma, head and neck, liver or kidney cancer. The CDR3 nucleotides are TGTGCCGTAACGGACAGGGAGTTCTACAATGAGCAGTTCTTC. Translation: CAVTDREFYNEQFF.